The 19 T cell receptor beta chains listed next were all sequenced from one sample in a study of T-cell reconstitution after alpha-beta-depleted transplantation in children. The TCRbeta library incorporated unique molecular identifiers. TCRdb reprocessed the PCR reads via MiXCR and lists one record per CDR3 protein. The repertoire consists of about a million distinct CDR3 sequences, with about 26% occurring once and the leading ten covering under 30%. Material: PBMCs, mostly from graft donor cells, obtained 360 days after TCRalphabeta/CD19-depleted stem cell transplant. The receptors originated from a boy younger than two who had a stem cell transplant for SCID, so the T cells may come from the graft donor.

The chain employs TRBV28 and TRBJ2-7, with TRBD1 matching 7 bases. In germline, CDR1 is MDHEN, CDR2 SYDVKM. The V and J ends lost 6 bases and 8 bases, in that order; junction bases with no gene match: 7. There are 12 residues in the CDR3. CDR3 region: CASSGTEGQQYF. CDR3 nucleotide sequence: TGTGCCAGCAGCGGGACAGAGGGACAGCAGTACTTC.

A few counts support this clonotype. CDR3 in DNA: TGTGCCACCAGCAGAGATCTAGGGGCAGGGTGGCCCTACGAGCAGTACTTC. Translated, it gives CATSRDLGAGWPYEQYF. This chain joins TRBV15 and TRBJ2-7, with TRBD1 as a possible D gene (5 bases). The CDR3 spans 17 residues. Per germline, CDR1 LNHNV and CDR2 YYDKDF (reference sequence). The V end lost 0 bases, the J end lost 2 bases, and 17 bases lay between the germline ends.

This clonotype was seen more than once but under ten times. The CDR3 loop is CASKQGAPFADTQYF. CDR3 DNA: TGTGCCAGTAAACAGGGTGCCCCTTTCGCAGATACGCAGTATTTT. The chain employs TRBV28 and TRBJ2-3, with a possible D match to TRBD1 (6 bases). V was trimmed by 9 bases and J by 4 bases, leaving 20 bases between them. The germline CDR1 and CDR2 sequences are MDHEN and SYDVKM. The CDR3 consists of 15 residues. Complete variable domain (other parts from reference TRBV28 and TRBJ2-3): DVKVTQSSRYLVKRTGEKVFLECVQDMDHENMFWYRQDPGLGLRLIYFSYDVKMKEKGDIPEGYSVSREKKERFSLILESASTNQTSMYLCASKQGAPFADTQYFGPGTRLTVL.

The chain is built from TRBV7-7 and TRBJ2-5, with 9 bases identical to TRBD2. The V gene end was trimmed by 5 bases and the J gene end by 5 bases; junction bases not matched to a gene: 9. Per the germline V gene, CDR1 is SSHAT and CDR2 is FNYEAQ (reference sequence). The CDR3 length is 15 residues. CDR3 sequence (DNA): TGTGCCAGCAGCCCAGAGGGACTAGCTTTGGAGACCCAGTACTTC. Protein: CASSPEGLALETQYF.

This clonotype was found a few times. V is TRBV27 and J is TRBJ2-1; D is undetermined. The CDR3 spans 12 residues. The V and J ends lost 3 bases and 6 bases respectively, with 6 bases between them. Germline-derived CDR1 and CDR2 are MNHEY and SMNVEV (reference sequence). The CDR3 nucleotides read TGTGCCAGCAGTTTTGCCCGCAATGAGCAGTTCTTC. This translates into CASSFARNEQFF.

The chain is built from TRBV4-3 and TRBJ2-3; D uncertain. Between the trimmed V and J ends, which lost 4 bases and 0 bases, there was a span of 14 bases. Per germline, CDR1 LGHNA and CDR2 YSLEER. This CDR3 contains 16 residues. CDR3 nucleotide sequence: TGCGCCAGCAGCCTAAGGACCGCCCCTAGCACAGATACGCAGTATTTT. Translation: CASSLRTAPSTDTQYF.

This rearrangement joins TRBV6-2 or TRBV6-3 to TRBJ1-2, with 7 bases aligning to TRBD1. The CDR3 spans 15 residues. The V and J ends lost 6 bases and 5 bases, in that order; junction bases with no gene match: 12. The germline V gene encodes CDR1 MNHEY and CDR2 SVGEGT. CDR3 sequence (DNA): TGTGCCAGCAGCCGTAAGGGGGCCGGACCTTATGGCTACACCTTC. This translates into CASSRKGAGPYGYTF.

This chain joins TRBV29-1 and TRBJ2-3, with 8 bases aligning to TRBD1. The V and J ends lost 4 bases and 4 bases, in that order; junction bases with no gene match: 10. Germline CDR1 SQVTM, CDR2 ANQGSEA. This CDR3 is 15 amino acids long. The CDR3 loop reads CSVGAGGLLSDTQYF. DNA of the CDR3: TGCAGCGTTGGGGCAGGGGGCCTTTTATCAGATACGCAGTATTTT.

The chain employs TRBV7-8 and TRBJ1-1; D is unclear. In germline, CDR1 is SGHVS, CDR2 FQNEAQ. This CDR3 is 13 amino acids long. V lost 6 bases, J lost 6 bases, and 14 bases lay in between. The CDR3 region is CASSPREMAEAFF. The CDR3 DNA reads TGTGCCAGCAGTCCTAGGGAAATGGCTGAAGCTTTCTTT.

This clonotype appeared a few times. V is TRBV12-3 or TRBV12-4 and J is TRBJ1-4; maybe TRBD1 (6 bases). This CDR3 is built from 15 residues. Trimming cost V 5 bases and J 3 bases, with 13 bases left between them. CDR3 sequence: CASSPWTAANEKLFF. The CDR3 DNA reads as TGTGCCAGCAGTCCATGGACAGCGGCTAATGAAAAACTGTTTTTT.

CDR3 amino acids: CATEGPGQGNEQFF. The DNA of the CDR3 is TGTGCCACCGAAGGACCGGGACAGGGGAATGAGCAGTTCTTC. This chain connects TRBV19 to TRBJ2-1, with 10 nucleotides matching TRBD1. Germline CDR1 is LNHDA and CDR2 is SQIVND (reference sequence). Trimming took 10 bases from V and 7 from J; bases not matched to a gene: 10. The CDR3 is 14 amino acids.

This clonotype was counted only a few times. In DNA, the CDR3 is TGCGCCAGCAGCTTGGACAGGGGGATAAACACTGAAGCTTTCTTT. Translation: CASSLDRGINTEAFF. The gene calls are TRBV5-1 and TRBJ1-1; TRBD1 matches at 8 bases. With V trimmed by 0 bases and J by 2 bases, 3 bases remained unmatched. CDR1 is SGHRS, CDR2 YFSETQ, per germline. This CDR3 contains 15 residues.

The DNA for the CDR3 is TGCAGTGCTAGAAAACCGACAGGAAGAAGCACAGATACGCAGTATTTT. As protein: CSARKPTGRSTDTQYF. This chain connects TRBV20-1 to TRBJ2-3; perhaps TRBD1 as D (6 bases). Germline V gene sequence: CDR1 DFQATT, CDR2 SNEGSKA (reference sequence). Trimming left V 2 bases short and J 0 bases short, with 15 bases between. The CDR3 contains 16 residues.

The chain is built from TRBV20-1 and TRBJ1-6; D might be TRBD1 (6 bases). This CDR3 is built from 16 residues. Trimming left V 3 bases short and J 6 bases short, with 18 bases between. Germline V gene data show CDR1 as DFQATT and CDR2 as SNEGSKA (reference sequence). The CDR3 loop reads CSASGGGGRGNSPLHF. In nucleotides, the CDR3 is TGCAGTGCTAGTGGGGGAGGGGGGCGCGGTAATTCACCCCTCCACTTT.

This rearrangement joins TRBV12-3 or TRBV12-4 to TRBJ2-5, with D uncertain. Trimming cost V 6 bases and J 9 bases, with 17 bases left between them. The CDR3 covers 13 residues. The CDR3 coding sequence is TGTGCCAGCAGCACTACTGTGGGGAAGGCCCAGTACTTC. Translation: CASSTTVGKAQYF.

The chain carries TRBV2 and TRBJ2-7; no reliable D call. Trimming took 8 bases from V and 6 from J, leaving 11 bases between them. CDR3 length: 11 residues. Germline assignment: CDR1 SNHLY and CDR2 FYNNEI. This CDR3 is CASHERGEQYF. DNA of the CDR3: TGTGCCAGCCATGAGCGCGGCGAGCAGTACTTC. The full variable domain, with the rest looked up from reference TRBV2 and TRBJ2-7, is EPEVTQTPSHQVTQMGQEVILRCVPISNHLYFYWYRQILGQKVEFLVSFYNNEISEKSEIFDDQFSVERPDGSNFTLKIRSTKLEDSAMYFCASHERGEQYFGPGTRLTVT.

The rearrangement links TRBV4-2 to TRBJ2-2; 9 bases agree with TRBD1. The J segment lost 5 bases and the V segment lost 1 base, leaving 5 bases of the junction unmatched. Germline CDR1 is LGHNA and CDR2 is YNFKEQ. The length of the CDR3 is 16 residues. The CDR3 spells CASSQGPGQGTGELFF. As DNA, the CDR3 is TGTGCCAGCAGCCAAGGACCTGGACAGGGGACCGGGGAGCTGTTTTTT.

This clonotype was recorded many times. This chain connects TRBV20-1 to TRBJ2-1, with D possibly called TRBD1 or TRBD2 (5 bases each). V was trimmed by 4 bases and J by 3 bases, leaving 13 bases between them. Germline-derived CDR1 and CDR2 are DFQATT and SNEGSKA (reference sequence). The length of the CDR3 is 14 residues. CDR3 DNA sequence: TGCAGTGCTATTGAGGGGAGTTTCTACAATGAGCAGTTCTTC. Residues: CSAIEGSFYNEQFF.

The rearrangement joins TRBV6-2 or TRBV6-3 to TRBJ1-2, with TRBD1 matching over 7 bases. V lost 7 bases to trimming and J lost 8 bases; unmatched junction nucleotides: 16. Looked up from germline, CDR1 is MNHEY and CDR2 is SVGEGT. The CDR3 sequence is 15 residues long. The chain's CDR3 is CASIVKPGGRRGYTF. CDR3 DNA sequence: TGTGCCAGCATCGTAAAGCCAGGGGGAAGAAGAGGCTACACCTTC.